This T cell receptor (beta chain) appears in the sequencing data of a study of OX40 agonist ivuxolimab in advanced cancers. Anyone with autoimmune disease history or systemic immunosuppression was excluded. Profiled with immunoSEQ multiplex PCR; TCRdb holds only in-frame clones, not every one. Seen here are roughly 50,000 clones, more than 85% observed once, and the top ten hold 25% to 40%. The CDR3 totals 13 residues. Germline CDR1 and CDR2: SGDLS and YYNGEE. The junction had 3 bases not matched to a gene; V was cut back by 5 bases and J by 3 bases. This chain connects TRBV9 to TRBJ2-7, with 9 bases matching TRBD2. The TCR comes from an adult with an advanced solid tumor such as melanoma, head and neck, liver or kidney cancer. This material consisted of CD4+ or CD8+ T cells sorted from blood, taken in a trial of the OX40 agonist ivuxolimab. CDR3 in DNA: TGTGCCAGCAGTTTGACTAGCGGCTACGAGCAGTACTTC. It is translated as CASSLTSGYEQYF.